This T cell receptor beta chain was identified during a study of T cell responses to AZD1222 COVID-19 vaccine. Measured with immunoSEQ multiplex PCR; TCRdb has only the in-frame clones, and not every one. The sample holds over 85,000 clones, about nine tenths seen once. Study-level findings and limits: Spike-specific TCR breadth and depth rose after two AZD1222 doses.

Points on this clone: What it recognizes is unknown.

V shed 2 bases and J shed 6 bases, with 20 bases lying between them. Germline V CDR1 and CDR2: SGDLS, YYNGEE. The length of the CDR3 is 16 residues. The clonotype comes from an adult who received the AZD1222 COVID-19 vaccine. The sequenced sample was peripheral blood, obtained 28 days after the second AZD1222 dose. This sequence joins TRBV9 and TRBJ1-1; D may be TRBD1 (5 bases). The CDR3 loop reads CASSVGLGEGLAEAFF. In nucleotides, the CDR3 is TGTGCCAGCAGCGTGGGACTGGGAGAGGGGTTAGCTGAAGCTTTCTTT.